This T cell receptor (beta chain) was found in a study of lymphopenia after photon versus proton radiotherapy. Germline V gene lookup returns CDR1 LNHDA and CDR2 SQIVND (reference sequence). Trimming left V 7 bases short and J 0 bases short, with 10 bases between. This CDR3 has 14 residues. Clones were read by immunoSEQ multiplex PCR, and TCRdb kept only the in-frame ones, dropping some. Of roughly 18,000 clones in the sample, about nine tenths were seen once. Findings of the study overall: A bigger post-nadir fall in TCR diversity correlated inversely with survival time in deceased patients. Authors raise, but do not show, better survival with proton therapy. Oligoclonal CD8+ Temra expansion after nadir drove photon patients' diversity drop. Under photons, naive T cells and diversity fell while effector/memory populations rose.

Worth noting for this clone: The antigen remains undetermined.

The TCR sequence derives from a man in his sixties or seventies with pancreatic cancer. Sequencing used peripheral blood, obtained from a patient treated with proton-based radiotherapy. The V and J genes are TRBV19 and TRBJ1-3; D gene unclear. Written as DNA, the CDR3 is TGTGCCAGTAAGGAAACACCCTCTGGAAACACCATATATTTT. This sequence encodes CASKETPSGNTIYF.